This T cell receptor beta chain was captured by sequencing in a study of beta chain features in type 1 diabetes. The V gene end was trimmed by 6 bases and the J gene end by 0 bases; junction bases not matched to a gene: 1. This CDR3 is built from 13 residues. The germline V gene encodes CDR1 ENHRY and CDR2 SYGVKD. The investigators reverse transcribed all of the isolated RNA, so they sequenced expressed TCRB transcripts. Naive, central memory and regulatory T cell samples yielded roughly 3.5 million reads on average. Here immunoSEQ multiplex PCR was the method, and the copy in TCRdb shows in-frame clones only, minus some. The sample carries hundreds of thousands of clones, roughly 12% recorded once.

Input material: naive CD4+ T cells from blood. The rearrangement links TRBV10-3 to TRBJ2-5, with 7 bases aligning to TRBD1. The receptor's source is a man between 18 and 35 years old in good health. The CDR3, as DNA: TGTGCCATCAGGACAGGGTACCAAGAGACCCAGTACTTC. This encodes CAIRTGYQETQYF.